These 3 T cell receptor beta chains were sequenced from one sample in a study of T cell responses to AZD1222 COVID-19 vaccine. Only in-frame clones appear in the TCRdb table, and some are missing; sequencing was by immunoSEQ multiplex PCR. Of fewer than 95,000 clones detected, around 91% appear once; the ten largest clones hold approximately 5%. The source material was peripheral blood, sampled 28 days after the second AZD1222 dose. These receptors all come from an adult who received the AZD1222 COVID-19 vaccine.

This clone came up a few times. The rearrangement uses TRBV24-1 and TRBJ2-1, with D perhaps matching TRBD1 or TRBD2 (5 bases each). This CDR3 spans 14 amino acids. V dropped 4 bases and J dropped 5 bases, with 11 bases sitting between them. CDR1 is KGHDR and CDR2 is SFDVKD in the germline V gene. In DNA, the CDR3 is TGTGCCACCAGTGAAACCGGGACCCACAATGAGCAGTTCTTC. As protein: CATSETGTHNEQFF.

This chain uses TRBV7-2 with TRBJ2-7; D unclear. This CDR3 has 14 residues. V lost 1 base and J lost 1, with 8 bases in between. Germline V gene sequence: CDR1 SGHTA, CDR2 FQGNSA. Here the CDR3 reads CASSLDGGSYEQYF. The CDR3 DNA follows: TGTGCCAGCAGCTTAGATGGCGGATCCTACGAGCAGTACTTC.

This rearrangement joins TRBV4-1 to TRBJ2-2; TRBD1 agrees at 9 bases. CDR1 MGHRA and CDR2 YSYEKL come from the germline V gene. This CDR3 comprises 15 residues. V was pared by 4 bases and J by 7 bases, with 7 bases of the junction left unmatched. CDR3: CASSPTDRGHGELFF. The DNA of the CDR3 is TGCGCCAGCAGCCCCACGGACAGGGGTCACGGGGAGCTGTTTTTT.